The present entry profiles one T cell receptor (beta chain) with its context. Antigen specificity is unknown. CDR1 is SGHAT, CDR2 FQNNGV, per germline. The germline V and J ends were trimmed by 2 bases and 3 bases, with 26 bases remaining between them. There are 19 residues in the CDR3. Clones were read by immunoSEQ multiplex PCR, and TCRdb kept only the in-frame ones, dropping some. The sample yields about 70,000 clones, about nine tenths seen once. This entry belongs to a study of T cell responses to AZD1222 COVID-19 vaccine. Study-level points and caveats: Just 5 or 6 AZD1222 recipients tested seropositive at baseline. The donors showed a predominance of white British ancestry and of females, with possible underestimation of clonal diversity.

The J gene is TRBJ2-7, the V gene TRBV11-2; TRBD1 is a possible D gene (5 bases). The sequence came from an adult who received the AZD1222 COVID-19 vaccine. This specimen consisted of peripheral blood, obtained 28 days after the second AZD1222 dose. CDR3 loop: CASSLSSGGQLIGIYEQYF. The CDR3 bases are TGTGCCAGCAGCTTATCCTCGGGTGGACAACTAATCGGAATCTACGAGCAGTACTTC.